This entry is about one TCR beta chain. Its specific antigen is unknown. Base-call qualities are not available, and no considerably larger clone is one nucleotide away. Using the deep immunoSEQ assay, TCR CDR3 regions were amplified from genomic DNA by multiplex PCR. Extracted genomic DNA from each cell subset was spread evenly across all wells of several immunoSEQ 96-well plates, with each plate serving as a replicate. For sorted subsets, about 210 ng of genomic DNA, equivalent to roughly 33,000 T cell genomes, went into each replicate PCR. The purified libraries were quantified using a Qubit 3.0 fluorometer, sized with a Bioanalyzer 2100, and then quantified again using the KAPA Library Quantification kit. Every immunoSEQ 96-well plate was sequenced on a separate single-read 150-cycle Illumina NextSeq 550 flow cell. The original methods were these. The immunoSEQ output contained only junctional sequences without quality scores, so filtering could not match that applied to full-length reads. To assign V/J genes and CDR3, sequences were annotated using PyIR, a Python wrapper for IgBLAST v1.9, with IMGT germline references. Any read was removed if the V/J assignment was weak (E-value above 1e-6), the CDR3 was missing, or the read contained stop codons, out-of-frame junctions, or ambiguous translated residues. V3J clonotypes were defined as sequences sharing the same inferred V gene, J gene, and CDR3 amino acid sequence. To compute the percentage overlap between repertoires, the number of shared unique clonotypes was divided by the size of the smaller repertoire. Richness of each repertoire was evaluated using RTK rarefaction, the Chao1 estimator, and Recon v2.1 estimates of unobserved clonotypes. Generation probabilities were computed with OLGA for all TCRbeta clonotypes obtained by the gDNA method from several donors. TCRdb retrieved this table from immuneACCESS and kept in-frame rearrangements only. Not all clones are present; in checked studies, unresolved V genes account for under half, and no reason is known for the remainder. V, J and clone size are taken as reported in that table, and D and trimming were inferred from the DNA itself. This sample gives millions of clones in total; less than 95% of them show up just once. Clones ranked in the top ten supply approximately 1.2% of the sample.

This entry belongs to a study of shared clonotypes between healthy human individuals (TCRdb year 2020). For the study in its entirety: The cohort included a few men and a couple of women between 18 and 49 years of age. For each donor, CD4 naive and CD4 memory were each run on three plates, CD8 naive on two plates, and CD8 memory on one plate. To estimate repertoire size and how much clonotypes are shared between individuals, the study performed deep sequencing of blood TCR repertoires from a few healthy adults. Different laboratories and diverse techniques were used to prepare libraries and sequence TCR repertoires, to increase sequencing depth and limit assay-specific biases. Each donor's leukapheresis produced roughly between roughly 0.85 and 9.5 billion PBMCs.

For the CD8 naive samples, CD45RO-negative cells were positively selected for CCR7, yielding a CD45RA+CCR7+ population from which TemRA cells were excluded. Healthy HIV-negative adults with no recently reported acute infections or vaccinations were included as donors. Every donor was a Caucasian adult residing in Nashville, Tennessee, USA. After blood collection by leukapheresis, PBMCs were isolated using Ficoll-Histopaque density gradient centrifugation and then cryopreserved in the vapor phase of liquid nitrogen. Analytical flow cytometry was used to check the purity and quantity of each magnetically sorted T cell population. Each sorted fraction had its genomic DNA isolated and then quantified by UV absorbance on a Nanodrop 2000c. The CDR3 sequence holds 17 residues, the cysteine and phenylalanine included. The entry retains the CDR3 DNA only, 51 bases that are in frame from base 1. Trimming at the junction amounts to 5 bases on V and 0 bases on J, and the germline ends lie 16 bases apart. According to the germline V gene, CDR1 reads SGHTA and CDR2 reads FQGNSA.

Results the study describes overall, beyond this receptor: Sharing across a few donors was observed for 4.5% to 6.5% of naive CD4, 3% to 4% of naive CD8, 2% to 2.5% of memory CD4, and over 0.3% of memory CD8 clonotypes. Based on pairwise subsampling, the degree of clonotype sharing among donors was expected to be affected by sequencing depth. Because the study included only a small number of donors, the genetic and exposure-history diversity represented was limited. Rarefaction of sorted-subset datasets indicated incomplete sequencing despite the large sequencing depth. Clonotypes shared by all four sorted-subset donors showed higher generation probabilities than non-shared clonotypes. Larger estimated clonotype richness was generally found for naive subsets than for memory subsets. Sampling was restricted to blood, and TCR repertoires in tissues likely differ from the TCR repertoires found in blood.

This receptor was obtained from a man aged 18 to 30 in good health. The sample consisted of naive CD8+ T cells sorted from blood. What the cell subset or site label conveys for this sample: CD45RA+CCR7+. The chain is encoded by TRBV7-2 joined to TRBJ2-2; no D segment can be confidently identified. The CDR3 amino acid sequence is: CASSPMKARANTGELFF. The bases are TGTGCCAGCAGCCCCATGAAAGCGCGCGCGAACACCGGGGAGCTGTTTTTT. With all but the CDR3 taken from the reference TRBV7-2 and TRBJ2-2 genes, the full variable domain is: GAGVSQSPSNKVTEKGKDVELRCDPISGHTALYWYRQSLGQGLEFLIYFQGNSAPDKSGLPSDRFSAERTGGSVSTLTIQRTQQEDSAVYLCASSPMKARANTGELFFGEGSRLTVL.